A single sample gave rise to the 6 T cell receptor beta chains below, sequenced in a study of T cells in women clearing cervical HPV infection. Sequencing used immunoSEQ multiplex PCR; TCRdb keeps in-frame clones, though not all of them. The sample has around 20,000 clones. Sequenced material: blood buffy coat. The source is a woman aged 18 to 69 with a cervical HPV16 infection that either progressed to CIN3+ or cleared (not recorded which).

As concerns this clone: With the read ending 3 residues before the CDR3 end, the germline J gene is used to fill in that end. The genes are TRBV7-2 and TRBJ1-6, with D perhaps TRBD1 (6 bases). V was shortened by 5 bases and J by 7 bases, with 12 bases between the two germline ends. The CDR3 has 14 amino acids. Germline lookup yields CDR1 SGHTA and CDR2 FQGNSA. This CDR3 reads CASSQVQGNSPLHF. The CDR3 bases that were read are TGTGCCAGCAGCCAGGTTCAGGGGAATTCACCC.

For this clone: From the germline J gene comes the end of the CDR3, since the read stops 3 residues before it. The chain couples TRBV19 to TRBJ1-2; D unclear. Germline V lookup: CDR1 LNHDA, CDR2 SQIVND (reference sequence). Trimming took 0 bases from V and 2 from J, leaving 4 bases between them. This CDR3 contains 13 residues. The CDR3 bases that were read are TGTGCCAGTAGTATAGAACAGAACTATGGC. Translation gives CASSIEQNYG. The full CDR3 protein is CASSIEQNYGYTF.

Remarks on this clone: The CDR3 end falls 3 residues outside the read, so it is completed with the germline J gene. The V gene is TRBV14, the J gene TRBJ2-3, with 7 bases that match TRBD1. Germline V CDR1 and CDR2: SGHDN, FVKESK. V was clipped by 4 bases and J by 3 bases; unmatched bases: 7. The CDR3 has 15 residues. The CDR3 DNA, read in part, is TGTGCCAGCAGCCGCCGGGACAGAGCAACAGATACG. Its translation is CASSRRDRATDT. The CDR3 as a whole reads CASSRRDRATDTQYF. Full variable domain (remainder filled in from reference TRBV14 and TRBJ2-3): EAGVTQFPSHSVIEKGQTVTLRCDPISGHDNLYWYRRVMGKEIKFLLHFVKESKQDESGMPNNRFLAERTGGTYSTLKVQPAELEDSGVYFCASSRRDRATDTQYFGPGTRLTVL.

For this clone: The sequenced fragment ends 3 residues before the CDR3 boundary, so the rest is inferred from the germline J gene. This chain uses TRBV23-1 with TRBJ2-3, with a tentative D call TRBD2 (5 bases). TRBV23-1 belongs to the ORF category, with a function that is uncertain. The V and J ends lost 0 bases and 0 bases respectively, with 10 bases between them. This CDR3 region has 16 residues. CDR3 bases read: TGCGCCAGCAGTCAATCTGAGTCGGGGAGCACAGATACG. Translating gives CASSQSESGSTDT. The CDR3 in full is CASSQSESGSTDTQYF.

A note on this clone: The read gets to within 3 residues of the CDR3 end, and the germline J gene fills in the rest. The gene calls are TRBV12-5 and TRBJ2-3, with 12 bases identical to TRBD2. The CDR3 loop spans 21 amino acids. Trimming took 3 bases from V and 1 from J; bases not matched to a gene: 17. The V gene's germline CDR1 is LGHNT and CDR2 FRNRAP. The sequenced CDR3 bases are TGTGCTAGTGGTTTTTTGCCCCCATTCCTAGCGGGGGGGGATCGCACAGATACG. Protein: CASGFLPPFLAGGDRTDT. The complete CDR3 protein is CASGFLPPFLAGGDRTDTQYF.

With respect to this clone: The CDR3 is cut off 3 residues early in the read; its end comes from the germline J gene. The chain joins TRBV5-5 to TRBJ2-5, with TRBD1 identical over 7 bases. From germline, CDR1 is SGHKS and CDR2 YYEKEE (reference sequence). V shed 3 bases and J 5 bases; nucleotides not matched to a gene: 4. This CDR3 contains 13 residues. The sequenced CDR3 bases are TGTGCCAGCAGCTCACAGGGGAGTGAGACC. It translates to CASSSQGSET. The entire CDR3 protein is CASSSQGSETQYF.